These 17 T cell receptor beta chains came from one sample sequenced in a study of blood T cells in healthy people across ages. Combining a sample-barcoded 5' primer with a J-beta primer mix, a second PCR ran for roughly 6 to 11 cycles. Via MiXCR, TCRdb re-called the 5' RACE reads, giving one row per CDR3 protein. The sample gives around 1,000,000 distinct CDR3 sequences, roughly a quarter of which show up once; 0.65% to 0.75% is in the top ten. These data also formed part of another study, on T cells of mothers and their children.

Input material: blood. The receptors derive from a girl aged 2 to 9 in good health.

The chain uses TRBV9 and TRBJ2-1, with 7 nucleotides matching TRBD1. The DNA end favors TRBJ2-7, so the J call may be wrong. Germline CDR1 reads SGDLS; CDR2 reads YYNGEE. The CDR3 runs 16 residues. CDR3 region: CASSGDTGDSSYEQYF. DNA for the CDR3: TGTGCCAGCAGCGGCGACACAGGGGACAGCTCCTACGAGCAGTACTTC.

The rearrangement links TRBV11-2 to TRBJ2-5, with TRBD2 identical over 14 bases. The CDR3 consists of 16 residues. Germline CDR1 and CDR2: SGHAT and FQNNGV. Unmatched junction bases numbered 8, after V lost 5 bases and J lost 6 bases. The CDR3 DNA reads TGTGCCAGCAGCCCGTCGACTAGCGGGAGGGGGAAGACCCAGTACTTC. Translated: CASSPSTSGRGKTQYF.

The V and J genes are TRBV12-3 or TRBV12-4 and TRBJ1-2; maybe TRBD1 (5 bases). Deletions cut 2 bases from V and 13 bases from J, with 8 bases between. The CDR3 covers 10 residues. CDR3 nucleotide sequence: TGTGCCAGCAGTTTAACAGGACCCACCTTC. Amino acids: CASSLTGPTF.

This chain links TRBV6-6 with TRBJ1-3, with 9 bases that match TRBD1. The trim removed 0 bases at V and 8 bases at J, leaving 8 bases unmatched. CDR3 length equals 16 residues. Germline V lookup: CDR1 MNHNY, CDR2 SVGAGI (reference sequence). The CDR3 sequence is CASSYSSGQGRDTIYF. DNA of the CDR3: TGTGCCAGCAGTTACTCGTCAGGACAGGGGAGGGACACCATATATTTT.

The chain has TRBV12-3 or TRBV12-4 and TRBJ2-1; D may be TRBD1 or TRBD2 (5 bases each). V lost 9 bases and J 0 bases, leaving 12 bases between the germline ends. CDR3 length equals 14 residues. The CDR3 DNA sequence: TGTGCCAGTACTTCCGGGGCCTCCTACAATGAGCAGTTCTTC. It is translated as CASTSGASYNEQFF.

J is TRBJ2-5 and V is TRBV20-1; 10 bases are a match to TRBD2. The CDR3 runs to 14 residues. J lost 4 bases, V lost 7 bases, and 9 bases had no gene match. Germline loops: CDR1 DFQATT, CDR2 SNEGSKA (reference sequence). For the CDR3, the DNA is TGCAGTGTCCAGCGGGAGGGCCGGTCAGAGACCCAGTACTTC. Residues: CSVQREGRSETQYF.

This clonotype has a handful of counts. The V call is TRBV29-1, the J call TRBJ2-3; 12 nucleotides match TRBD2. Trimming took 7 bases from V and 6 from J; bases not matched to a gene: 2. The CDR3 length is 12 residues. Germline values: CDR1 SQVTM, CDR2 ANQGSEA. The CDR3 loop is CSALAGGDTQYF. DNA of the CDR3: TGCAGCGCCCTAGCGGGAGGGGATACGCAGTATTTT.

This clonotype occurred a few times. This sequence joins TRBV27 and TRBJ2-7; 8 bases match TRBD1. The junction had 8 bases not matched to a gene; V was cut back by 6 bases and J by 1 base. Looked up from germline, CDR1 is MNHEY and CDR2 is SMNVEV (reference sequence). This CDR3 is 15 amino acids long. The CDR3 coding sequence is TGTGCCAGCAGCGACAGGGGTCGGATGTCCTACGAGCAGTACTTC. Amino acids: CASSDRGRMSYEQYF.

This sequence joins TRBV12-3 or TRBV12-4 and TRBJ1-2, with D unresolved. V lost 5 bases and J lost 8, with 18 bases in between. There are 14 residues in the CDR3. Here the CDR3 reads CASSDRTAAMGYTF. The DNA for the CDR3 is TGTGCCAGCAGTGATAGGACGGCGGCTATGGGCTACACCTTC.

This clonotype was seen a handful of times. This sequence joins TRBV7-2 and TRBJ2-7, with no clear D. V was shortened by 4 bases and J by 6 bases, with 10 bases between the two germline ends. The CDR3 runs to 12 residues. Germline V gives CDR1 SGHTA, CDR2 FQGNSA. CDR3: CASSSLILEQYF. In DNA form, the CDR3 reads TGTGCCAGCAGCTCCTTGATCCTCGAGCAGTACTTC. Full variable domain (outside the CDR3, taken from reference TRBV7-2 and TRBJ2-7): GAGVSQSPSNKVTEKGKDVELRCDPISGHTALYWYRQSLGQGLEFLIYFQGNSAPDKSGLPSDRFSAERTGGSVSTLTIQRTQQEDSAVYLCASSSLILEQYFGPGTRLTVT.

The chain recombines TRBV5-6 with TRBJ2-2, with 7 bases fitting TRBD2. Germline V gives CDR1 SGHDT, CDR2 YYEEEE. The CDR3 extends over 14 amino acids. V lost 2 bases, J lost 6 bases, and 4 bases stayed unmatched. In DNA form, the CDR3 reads TGTGCCAGCAGCTTACGCGGGAGTCCCGGGGAGCTGTTTTTT. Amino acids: CASSLRGSPGELFF.

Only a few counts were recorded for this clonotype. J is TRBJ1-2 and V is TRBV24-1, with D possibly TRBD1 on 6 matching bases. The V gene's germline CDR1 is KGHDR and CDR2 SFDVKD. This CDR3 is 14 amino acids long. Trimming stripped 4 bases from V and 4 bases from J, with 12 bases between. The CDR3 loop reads CATSDPGAGYGYTF. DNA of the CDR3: TGTGCCACCAGTGACCCAGGGGCGGGCTATGGCTACACCTTC.

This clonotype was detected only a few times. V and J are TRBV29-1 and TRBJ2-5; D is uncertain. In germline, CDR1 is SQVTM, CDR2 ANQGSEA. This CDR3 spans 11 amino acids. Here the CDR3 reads CGASSWETQYF. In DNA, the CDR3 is TGCGGCGCCTCGAGTTGGGAGACCCAGTACTTC.

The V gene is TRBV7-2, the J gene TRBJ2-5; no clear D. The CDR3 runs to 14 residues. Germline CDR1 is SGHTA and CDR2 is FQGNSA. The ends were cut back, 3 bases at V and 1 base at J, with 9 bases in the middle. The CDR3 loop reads CASSFRHTQETQYF. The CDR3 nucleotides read TGTGCCAGCAGCTTCCGACATACCCAAGAGACCCAGTACTTC.

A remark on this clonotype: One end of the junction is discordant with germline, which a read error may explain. The CDR3 is CSVGSTAEGLFF. DNA of the CDR3: TGCAGCGTCGGTAGCACGGCGGAAGGGTTGTTCTTC. The V gene is TRBV29-1, the J gene TRBJ2-5; unclear D gene. The CDR3 loop spans 12 amino acids. Looked up from germline, CDR1 is SQVTM and CDR2 is ANQGSEA.

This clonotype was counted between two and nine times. The CDR3 region is CASSLYGPTGELFF. The CDR3 bases are TGTGCCAGCAGCTTATATGGGCCAACCGGGGAGCTGTTTTTT. This chain uses TRBV7-3 with TRBJ2-2, with D unresolved. Germline CDR1 reads SGHTA; CDR2 reads FQGTGA. This CDR3 spans 14 amino acids. Between the trimmed V and J ends, which lost 2 bases and 5 bases, there was a span of 9 bases.

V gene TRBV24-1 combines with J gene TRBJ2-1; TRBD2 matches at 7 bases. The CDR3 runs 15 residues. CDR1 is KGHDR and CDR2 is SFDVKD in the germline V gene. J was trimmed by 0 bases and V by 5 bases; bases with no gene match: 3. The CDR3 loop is CATSASGTSYNEQFF. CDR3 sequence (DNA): TGTGCCACCAGTGCTAGCGGAACCTCCTACAATGAGCAGTTCTTC.